The 16 T cell receptor beta chains below come from one sample, sequenced in a study of blood T cell repertoires in COVID-19. TCRdb's copy holds only in-frame clones and misses some; the assay was immunoSEQ multiplex PCR. In the table there are 150,000 or so clones, roughly 80% of which are singletons. The sample comprised peripheral blood. All receptors come from a woman between 55 and 75 years old with COVID-19, enrolled during active disease.

This clone was detected only once. This rearrangement joins TRBV7-3 to TRBJ2-2; 12 bases align to TRBD2. CDR3 length equals 16 residues. The V gene's germline CDR1 is SGHTA and CDR2 FQGTGA. V shed 1 base and J 8 bases; nucleotides not matched to a gene: 5. Written as DNA, the CDR3 is TGTGCCAGCAGCTTAATACTAGCGGGAGGAGAAGGGGAGCTGTTTTTT. Translation gives CASSLILAGGEGELFF.

This chain links TRBV19 with TRBJ2-1; a possible D gene is TRBD1 (5 bases). Germline loops: CDR1 LNHDA, CDR2 SQIVND (reference sequence). V lost 7 bases and J lost 3, with 10 bases in between. This CDR3 has 13 residues. CDR3 bases: TGTGCCAGTAACACAGGCGGCTACAATGAGCAGTTCTTC. It translates to CASNTGGYNEQFF.

This chain uses TRBV7-2 with TRBJ2-6; D call uncertain. The CDR3 is made up of 15 amino acids. Trimming took off 2 bases at V and 2 bases at J, with 7 bases between the two ends. Germline V gene sequence: CDR1 SGHTA, CDR2 FQGNSA. The CDR3 loop reads CASSLITAGANVLTF. The CDR3 bases are TGTGCCAGCAGCTTAATAACAGCTGGGGCCAACGTCCTGACTTTC.

This sequence joins TRBV6-5 and TRBJ2-7; unclear D gene. The germline CDR1 and CDR2 sequences are MNHEY and SVGAGI. The CDR3 runs 11 residues. The V gene lost 6 bases and the J gene lost 3 bases, with 6 bases spanning the gap. The CDR3 DNA reads as TGTGCCAGCAGCGACATCTACGAGCAGTACGTC. Its translation: CASSDIYEQYV.

This clone appeared once. This chain uses TRBV9 with TRBJ2-1; 7 bases match TRBD1. CDR1 and CDR2 from the germline V gene are SGDLS and YYNGEE. The CDR3 is 15 residues long. The ends lost 3 bases at V and 4 bases at J; junction bases unmatched: 7. In DNA, the CDR3 is TGTGCCAGCAGCGCGGGACAGAGCCATTACAATGAGCAGTTCTTC. Translating it yields CASSAGQSHYNEQFF.

V usage is TRBV7-9 and J usage is TRBJ2-5; D possibly corresponds to TRBD1 (6 bases). In germline, CDR1 is SEHNR, CDR2 FQNEAQ (reference sequence). This CDR3 is 16 amino acids long. V was trimmed by 4 bases and J by 2 bases, leaving 17 bases between them. CDR3 protein: CASSSRVGTHQETQYF. DNA of the CDR3: TGTGCCAGCAGCTCTAGGGTTGGGACACATCAAGAGACCCAGTACTTC.

The chain links TRBV19 to TRBJ1-1, with D tentatively TRBD1 (6 bases). Germline V gene lookup returns CDR1 LNHDA and CDR2 SQIVND (reference sequence). V was trimmed by 6 bases and J by 0 bases, leaving 11 bases between them. The CDR3 is 14 amino acids. CDR3: CASRGGNMNTEAFF. CDR3 DNA: TGTGCCAGTAGAGGGGGTAACATGAACACTGAAGCTTTCTTT.

The V gene is TRBV10-3, the J gene TRBJ2-5; 14 bases fit TRBD2. Trimming took 2 bases from V and 2 from J; bases not matched to a gene: 7. From germline, CDR1 is ENHRY and CDR2 SYGVKD. The CDR3 loop spans 18 amino acids. The CDR3 DNA follows: TGTGCCATCAGTGAGGCCGGGACTAGCGGGAGTTATCAAGAGACCCAGTACTTC. Translated: CAISEAGTSGSYQETQYF.

This clone showed up just once. The chain uses TRBV18 and TRBJ1-1; D gene unclear. The CDR3 sequence is 16 residues long. Germline V lookup: CDR1 KGHSH, CDR2 LQKENI. Trimming took 4 bases from V and 3 from J, leaving 18 bases between them. The DNA of the CDR3 is TGTGCCAGCTCACTTGACGGAACGGGGAGGGACACTGAAGCTTTCTTT. Amino acids: CASSLDGTGRDTEAFF.

The chain combines TRBV9 with TRBJ2-5, with 9 positions matching TRBD2. CDR1 and CDR2 (germline): SGDLS, YYNGEE. The V segment lost 2 bases and the J segment 7 bases; nucleotides outside the gene matches: 6. The length of the CDR3 is 14 residues. The CDR3 sequence is CASSVGLAGRTQYF. The DNA of the CDR3 is TGTGCCAGCAGCGTCGGGCTAGCGGGAAGGACCCAGTACTTC.

V usage is TRBV9 and J usage is TRBJ1-2; possibly TRBD1 for D (6 bases). The ends were cut back, 0 bases at V and 4 bases at J, with 16 bases in the middle. This CDR3 comprises 16 residues. Per the germline V gene, CDR1 is SGDLS and CDR2 is YYNGEE. DNA of the CDR3: TGTGCCAGCAGCGTAGAGGGGGAGGGAACCGTCTATGGCTACACCTTC. This translates into CASSVEGEGTVYGYTF.

The genes are TRBV5-1 and TRBJ1-2; 7 nucleotides line up with TRBD1. Unmatched junction bases numbered 12, after V lost 3 bases and J lost 4 bases. The length of the CDR3 is 16 residues. The V gene's germline CDR1 is SGHRS and CDR2 YFSETQ. CDR3 nucleotides: TGCGCCAGCAGCTCGGAAGGGGCAGGGGGTTTCTATGGCTACACCTTC. Translation gives CASSSEGAGGFYGYTF.

This clone was seen only once. The rearrangement links TRBV7-2 to TRBJ1-6, with 7 bases that match TRBD1. The CDR3 is made up of 13 amino acids. CDR1 and CDR2 from the germline V gene are SGHTA and FQGNSA. Germline trimming cut 5 bases from V and 9 bases from J; bases unmatched to any gene: 4. The CDR3 coding sequence is TGTGCCAGCAGCACCCGACAGGGTTCACCCCTCCACTTT. Its translation is CASSTRQGSPLHF.

This clone was observed a few times. The V call is TRBV6-5, the J call TRBJ1-3; 8 nucleotides align to TRBD1. Germline V gives CDR1 MNHEY, CDR2 SVGAGI. This CDR3 has 15 residues. Unmatched junction bases numbered 1, after V lost 2 bases and J lost 1 base. In nucleotides, the CDR3 is TGTGCCAGCAGTTACAGGACAGGGTCTGGAAACACCATATATTTT. Its protein is CASSYRTGSGNTIYF.

The genes are TRBV18 and TRBJ1-2; 11 bases are a match to TRBD1. Germline V lookup: CDR1 KGHSH, CDR2 LQKENI. Losses at the gene ends were 4 bases for V and 7 bases for J; bases not matched to a gene: 8. The CDR3 extends over 15 amino acids. The DNA for the CDR3 is TGTGCCAGCTCACTACCGGACAGGGGGCTGGGTGGCTACACCTTC. Protein sequence: CASSLPDRGLGGYTF.

V usage is TRBV5-4 and J usage is TRBJ2-6; perhaps TRBD1 as D (6 bases). This CDR3 spans 17 amino acids. Germline CDR1 is SGHNT and CDR2 is YYREEE (reference sequence). V lost 2 bases to trimming and J lost 0 bases, with 12 bases between them. CDR3 in amino acids: CASSLRQAISGANVLTF. CDR3 bases: TGTGCCAGCAGCTTACGACAGGCGATCTCTGGGGCCAACGTCCTGACTTTC.